One and the same sample provided the 30 T cell receptor beta chains below, sequenced in a study of blood T cell repertoires in COVID-19. Produced via immunoSEQ multiplex PCR; TCRdb's table is partial and in-frame only. Found here are roughly 200,000 clones, less than 90% of them singletons; the top ten hold 20%. Source material: peripheral blood. All receptors derive from a human donor in a cohort sampled during active COVID-19.

CDR3: CASSQIGQGHYEQYF. The CDR3 nucleotides read TGTGCCAGCAGCCAAATAGGACAGGGGCACTACGAGCAGTACTTC. The V and J genes are TRBV6-5 and TRBJ2-7; 9 positions match TRBD1. V shed 6 bases and J 3 bases; nucleotides not matched to a gene: 9. The CDR3 is made up of 15 amino acids. Germline V gene sequence: CDR1 MNHEY, CDR2 SVGAGI.

This clone was detected ten times or more. J is TRBJ1-1 and V is TRBV7-6; 8 bases line up with TRBD1. Germline V gene sequence: CDR1 SGHVS, CDR2 FNYEAQ. CDR3 length: 16 residues. The trim removed 5 bases at V and 5 bases at J, leaving 13 bases unmatched. The CDR3 DNA reads TGTGCCAGCAGCCGAGGACAGGGTGGGCAGACGACTGAAGCTTTCTTT. This sequence encodes CASSRGQGGQTTEAFF.

The V call is TRBV5-1, the J call TRBJ1-4; 8 bases match TRBD1. The V gene end was trimmed by 3 bases and the J gene end by 13 bases; junction bases not matched to a gene: 11. The CDR3 runs 14 residues. The germline V gene has CDR1 SGHRS and CDR2 YFSETQ. This CDR3 reads CASSSTGDGGRLFF. CDR3 coding DNA: TGCGCCAGCAGCTCGACAGGGGATGGGGGTAGACTGTTTTTT.

The J gene is TRBJ2-2, the V gene TRBV5-1; 8 bases fit TRBD1. The germline V gene encodes CDR1 SGHRS and CDR2 YFSETQ. This CDR3 is 15 amino acids long. The V segment lost 4 bases and the J segment 5 bases; nucleotides outside the gene matches: 7. This CDR3 reads CASSLRQGKTGELFF. The CDR3 DNA is TGCGCCAGCAGCCTTAGACAGGGGAAAACCGGGGAGCTGTTTTTT.

The chain employs TRBV29-1 and TRBJ1-2; a weak D match, TRBD1 (6 bases). Germline CDR1 and CDR2: SQVTM and ANQGSEA. Trimming pared 4 bases from V and 4 bases from J, leaving 16 bases between. The CDR3 runs 14 residues. The CDR3 sequence: CSVAQSTGVYGYTF. The CDR3 DNA reads TGCAGCGTTGCCCAATCGACAGGAGTCTATGGCTACACCTTC.

This clone was observed a single time. V gene TRBV10-3 combines with J gene TRBJ1-2; D possibly corresponds to TRBD1 (5 bases). The V gene's germline CDR1 is ENHRY and CDR2 SYGVKD. This CDR3 region has 13 residues. Deletions cut 8 bases from V and 7 bases from J, with 17 bases between. The CDR3, as DNA: TGTGCCATCGGGGGGACGGACGTCTTTGGCTACACCTTC. This translates into CAIGGTDVFGYTF.

The chain carries TRBV6-5 and TRBJ1-6; TRBD1 matches at 7 bases. This CDR3 is built from 14 residues. The junction had 3 bases not matched to a gene; V was cut back by 8 bases and J by 2 bases. The germline CDR1 and CDR2 sequences are MNHEY and SVGAGI. The CDR3 loop is CASWGTAYNSPLHF. In DNA form, the CDR3 reads TGTGCCAGCTGGGGGACAGCCTATAATTCACCCCTCCACTTT.

The J gene is TRBJ1-4, the V gene TRBV3-1 (or the pseudogene TRBV3-2), with TRBD1 matching 8 bases. The CDR3 length is 14 residues. V was clipped by 2 bases and J by 8 bases; unmatched bases: 4. Germline CDR1 reads LGHDT; CDR2 reads YNNKEL (reference sequence). CDR3 sequence: CASSQPDREEKLFF. DNA for the CDR3: TGTGCCAGCAGCCAACCGGACAGGGAGGAAAAACTGTTTTTT.

The sample holds one count of this clone. This chain joins TRBV5-8 and TRBJ2-7; D remains unclear. Trimming stripped 2 bases from V and 3 bases from J, with 6 bases between. Germline V lookup: CDR1 SGHTS, CDR2 YDEGEE. CDR3 size: 12 residues. CDR3 protein: CASSFPNYEQYV. The CDR3 DNA is TGTGCCAGCAGCTTTCCCAACTACGAGCAGTACGTC.

The rearrangement uses TRBV11-2 and TRBJ1-2, with D maybe TRBD1 (6 bases). Germline CDR1 reads SGHAT; CDR2 reads FQNNGV. The CDR3 runs to 13 residues. Trimming took 1 base from V and 3 from J, leaving 6 bases between them. The DNA of the CDR3 is TGTGCCAGCAGCTTAGGACAGGACTATGGCTACACCTTC. Translating gives CASSLGQDYGYTF.

J is TRBJ2-5 and V is TRBV5-1; possibly TRBD1 for D (6 bases). Per the germline V gene, CDR1 is SGHRS and CDR2 is YFSETQ. The CDR3 sequence is 14 residues long. Trimming took off 2 bases at V and 2 bases at J, with 10 bases between the two ends. The CDR3 is CASSLRQAQETQYF. In nucleotides, the CDR3 is TGCGCCAGCAGCTTAAGACAGGCTCAAGAGACCCAGTACTTC.

The chain is built from TRBV9 and TRBJ1-6; 8 bases map to TRBD1. The germline V gene encodes CDR1 SGDLS and CDR2 YYNGEE. J was trimmed by 13 bases and V by 0 bases; bases with no gene match: 9. CDR3 length: 15 amino acids. This CDR3 is CASSVGTGQGSPLHF. CDR3 nucleotides: TGTGCCAGCAGCGTAGGAACAGGACAGGGATCCCCCCTCCACTTT.

This clone was recorded a few times. This chain connects TRBV27 to TRBJ2-2; possibly TRBD2 for D (6 bases). The CDR3 is made up of 15 amino acids. CDR1 and CDR2 from the germline V gene are MNHEY and SMNVEV (reference sequence). With 4 bases removed from V and 7 bases from J, the gap between germline ends came to 16 bases. The CDR3 spells CASSSLTWGVGELFF. The CDR3 DNA sequence: TGTGCCAGCAGTTCTCTAACTTGGGGGGTCGGGGAGCTGTTTTTT.

This chain uses TRBV7-9 with TRBJ1-4, with 8 bases matching TRBD1. V trimming: 1 base; J trimming: 0 bases; junction bases outside the gene matches: 1. The germline gives CDR1 SEHNR, CDR2 FQNEAQ (reference sequence). This CDR3 has 16 residues. The CDR3 sequence: CASSLVQGATNEKLFF. In DNA, the CDR3 is TGTGCCAGCAGCTTAGTACAGGGGGCAACTAATGAAAAACTGTTTTTT.

The chain is built from TRBV7-8 and TRBJ2-6, with D possibly TRBD1 on 6 matching bases. The CDR3 has 18 residues. Germline CDR1 is SGHVS and CDR2 is FQNEAQ. V lost 5 bases and J lost 5, with 22 bases in between. The CDR3 DNA sequence: TGTGCCAGCAGCAAGACCGGGACACGGGCCGGTAGGGCCAACGTCCTGACTTTC. It encodes CASSKTGTRAGRANVLTF.

The chain links TRBV7-4 to TRBJ2-7; TRBD2 aligns across 11 bases. The CDR3 covers 19 residues. Per germline, CDR1 SGHVT and CDR2 SQSDAQ. The V and J ends lost 1 base and 4 bases, in that order; junction bases with no gene match: 15. Here the CDR3 reads CASSLGDASGGTLLYEQYV. CDR3 DNA sequence: TGTGCCAGCAGCTTAGGGGATGCTAGCGGGGGGACTCTCCTTTACGAGCAGTACGTC.

The genes are TRBV10-3 and TRBJ1-2; TRBD1 agrees at 7 bases. Germline V gene data show CDR1 as ENHRY and CDR2 as SYGVKD. The CDR3 consists of 12 residues. The V and J ends lost 6 bases and 8 bases, in that order; junction bases with no gene match: 6. The CDR3 nucleotides are TGTGCCATCAGCAAGACAGGGTCAGGCTACACCTTC. Protein product: CAISKTGSGYTF.

The CDR3: CASSPPGLAGQETQYF. The DNA for the CDR3 is TGTGCCAGCAGTCCCCCCGGGCTAGCGGGCCAAGAGACCCAGTACTTC. The chain links TRBV28 to TRBJ2-5, with 8 bases fitting TRBD2. This CDR3 has 16 residues. Germline V gene data show CDR1 as MDHEN and CDR2 as SYDVKM. V gave up 5 bases and J gave up 1 base; unmatched junction bases: 9.

V is TRBV2 and J is TRBJ1-4; D is undetermined. The CDR3 totals 12 residues. V lost 3 bases and J 5 bases, leaving 4 bases between the germline ends. CDR1 is SNHLY and CDR2 is FYNNEI in the germline V gene. The CDR3 is CASSDRNEKLFF. In nucleotides, the CDR3 is TGTGCCAGCAGTGACCGGAATGAAAAACTGTTTTTT.

The CDR3 coding sequence is TGCGCCAGCAGCTTATCAGGGGAAACAGATACGCAGTATTTT. This encodes CASSLSGETDTQYF. V gene TRBV5-1 combines with J gene TRBJ2-3; possible D gene TRBD1, 6 bases. The CDR3 extends over 14 amino acids. V was cut by 2 bases and J by 3 bases, with 10 bases left in between. Looked up from germline, CDR1 is SGHRS and CDR2 is YFSETQ. The whole variable domain, remainder taken from reference TRBV5-1 and TRBJ2-3, is KAGVTQTPRYLIKTRGQQVTLSCSPISGHRSVSWYQQTPGQGLQFLFEYFSETQRNKGNFPGRFSGRQFSNSRSEMNVSTLELGDSALYLCASSLSGETDTQYFGPGTRLTVL.

As concerns this clone: The sample contains more than one DNA sequence encoding this CDR3. J is TRBJ1-5 and V is TRBV5-1; no firm D call. Germline CDR1 reads SGHRS; CDR2 reads YFSETQ. The germline V and J ends were trimmed by 0 bases and 4 bases, with 5 bases remaining between them. The CDR3 totals 13 residues. The CDR3 bases are TGCGCCAGCAGCTTGGGTCTTAATCAGCCCCAGCATTTT. Protein product: CASSLGLNQPQHF.

The chain has TRBV14 and TRBJ1-4; possibly TRBD1 for D (5 bases). The V and J ends lost 1 base and 11 bases respectively, with 11 bases between them. The germline CDR1 and CDR2 sequences are SGHDN and FVKESK. The CDR3 is 13 residues long. The chain's CDR3 is CASSQVQRGKLFF. The CDR3 region has the DNA TGTGCCAGCAGCCAAGTGCAAAGGGGCAAACTGTTTTTT.

The CDR3 DNA reads as TGTGCCAGCAGCGAACAGGGAACGTGGACCGGGGAGCTGTTTTTT. This codes for CASSEQGTWTGELFF. V usage is TRBV9 and J usage is TRBJ2-2; D is possibly TRBD1 (6 bases). V shed 3 bases and J shed 5 bases, with 14 bases lying between them. CDR1 is SGDLS and CDR2 is YYNGEE in the germline V gene. CDR3 length equals 15 residues.

The V call is TRBV25-1, the J call TRBJ2-2; D is ambiguous. Germline CDR1 is MGHDK and CDR2 is SYGVNS. This CDR3 contains 15 residues. The V and J ends lost 2 bases and 0 bases respectively, with 7 bases between them. The CDR3, as DNA: TGTGCCAGCAGTGAAAGACAAACGAACACCGGGGAGCTGTTTTTT. It translates to CASSERQTNTGELFF.

This clone was observed a handful of times. The V gene is TRBV5-1, the J gene TRBJ2-3; TRBD2 matches at 11 bases. The CDR3 loop spans 17 amino acids. J lost 1 base, V lost 7 bases, and 11 bases had no gene match. The germline V gene encodes CDR1 SGHRS and CDR2 YFSETQ. The chain's CDR3 is CASQERVLAGGTDTQYF. The CDR3 coding sequence is TGCGCCAGCCAAGAGCGGGTACTAGCGGGGGGCACAGATACGCAGTATTTT.

The V call is TRBV5-1, the J call TRBJ1-6; tentatively, D is TRBD1 (6 bases). This CDR3 spans 17 amino acids. V was cut by 0 bases and J by 1 base, with 11 bases left in between. CDR1 is SGHRS, CDR2 YFSETQ, per germline. The CDR3 sequence is CASSLVTGRSYNSPLHF. Here the CDR3 DNA reads TGCGCCAGCAGCTTGGTAACAGGGCGATCCTATAATTCACCCCTCCACTTT.

The V and J genes are TRBV3-1 (or the pseudogene TRBV3-2) and TRBJ1-2; possibly TRBD1 for D (5 bases). CDR3 size: 12 residues. V was cut by 8 bases and J by 3 bases, with 10 bases left in between. Germline V gives CDR1 LGHDT, CDR2 YNNKEL (reference sequence). CDR3 DNA: TGTGCCAGCCGGGGGGGTGACTATGGCTACACCTTC. This sequence encodes CASRGGDYGYTF.

V usage is TRBV29-1 and J usage is TRBJ2-5, with a tentative D call TRBD2 (7 bases). This CDR3 is 13 amino acids long. The V end was cut by 4 bases, the J end by 7 bases, with 16 bases between. Germline CDR1 reads SQVTM; CDR2 reads ANQGSEA. DNA for the CDR3: TGCAGCGTTGTAACGGGGGGCAGCGGGACCCAGTACTTC. Translating gives CSVVTGGSGTQYF.

This clone was detected only a few times. The chain carries TRBV7-2 and TRBJ2-3, with TRBD1 matching over 7 bases. Germline V gene sequence: CDR1 SGHTA, CDR2 FQGNSA. This CDR3 has 15 residues. With V trimmed by 5 bases and J by 2 bases, 7 bases remained unmatched. The CDR3 region is CASSHEGADTDTQYF. The CDR3 nucleotides are TGTGCCAGCAGCCACGAGGGGGCTGACACAGATACGCAGTATTTT.

The J gene is TRBJ2-1, the V gene TRBV12-5; 10 bases are shared with TRBD2. V lost 7 bases, J lost 9 bases, and 6 bases stayed unmatched. Germline V gene sequence: CDR1 LGHNT, CDR2 FRNRAP. The CDR3 spans 13 residues. The chain's CDR3 is CASVLAGGGEQFF. DNA of the CDR3: TGTGCTAGTGTCTTAGCGGGAGGTGGTGAGCAGTTCTTC.